A selection of T cell receptor beta chains follows, all from one sample in a study of blood T cells in healthy people across ages. TCRdb fed the 5' RACE reads into MiXCR, producing one record per CDR3 protein. In the table there are 1.5 million to 2 million distinct CDR3 sequences, roughly a third of which are singletons. The specimen sequenced was blood. All receptors come from a woman aged 25 to 39 in good health. Each CDR3 is given with its conserved first and last residue.

v_gene,j_gene,CDR3aa
TRBV5-1,TRBJ2-7,CASSLDRYLYEQYF
TRBV27,TRBJ1-5,CASGPLRNSNQPQHF
TRBV18,TRBJ2-7,CASSPAGRNEQYF
TRBV30,TRBJ1-1,CAWAPTGNTEAFF
TRBV6-6,.,CASSYDLRKETQYF
TRBV20-1,TRBJ2-5,CSASMGGLPETQYF
TRBV12-5,TRBJ2-2,CASGNTGGLAIGGELFF
TRBV6-1,TRBJ1-2,CASSEANYGCTF
TRBV25-1,TRBJ2-1,CASSEWMSSYNEQFF
TRBV12-3/TRBV12-4,TRBJ2-5,CASSIRTGQETQYF
TRBV7-2,TRBJ1-1,CAMPTTYTEAFF
TRBV12-3/TRBV12-4,TRBJ2-5,CASSRKGSETQYF
TRBV20-1,TRBJ1-6,CSAHQDRADSPLHF
TRBV11-2,TRBJ2-1,CASSSLGTRTYNEQFF
TRBV2,TRBJ1-5,CASSGRDRGGNQPQHF
TRBV20-1,TRBJ2-1,CSARDVQGLSGDEQFF
TRBV5-5,TRBJ1-2,CASSLGLVYGYTF
TRBV7-9,TRBJ1-1,CASSSVEAFF
TRBV29-1,TRBJ2-5,CSVYRDRVQETQYF
TRBV4-1,TRBJ1-1,CASSPWGGAEMNTEAFF
TRBV20-1,TRBJ2-7,CSATSGGSSYEQYF
TRBV4-1,TRBJ2-3,CASSQDRATTSTDTQYF
TRBV20-1,TRBJ2-7,CSARPPGVYEQYF